The 10 T cell receptor beta chains below come from one sample, sequenced in a study of OX40 agonist ivuxolimab in advanced cancers. TCRdb's copy holds only in-frame clones and misses some; the assay was immunoSEQ multiplex PCR. The sample has 25,000 to 35,000 clones, around four fifths seen once; the top ten hold around 25%. The material sequenced was CD4+ or CD8+ T cells sorted from blood, taken in a trial of the OX40 agonist ivuxolimab. These receptors were obtained from an adult with an advanced solid tumor such as melanoma, head and neck, liver or kidney cancer.

The V call is TRBV2, the J call TRBJ2-1; 8 nucleotides align to TRBD1. V was clipped by 1 base and J by 7 bases; unmatched bases: 6. CDR3 size: 15 residues. Germline assignment: CDR1 SNHLY and CDR2 FYNNEI. The chain's CDR3 is CASSEGDRRLNEQFF. CDR3 bases: TGTGCCAGCAGTGAAGGGGACAGGAGGTTAAATGAGCAGTTCTTC.

This clone was detected only a few times. The V call is TRBV5-1, the J call TRBJ2-3, with 7 positions matching TRBD2. Germline V gene sequence: CDR1 SGHRS, CDR2 YFSETQ. The ends lost 0 bases at V and 0 bases at J; junction bases unmatched: 4. This CDR3 comprises 16 residues. CDR3 bases: TGCGCCAGCAGCTTGGGGAGCGGGGACAGCACAGATACGCAGTATTTT. Translating gives CASSLGSGDSTDTQYF.

This clone was picked up one time. The genes are TRBV4-1 and TRBJ1-2; tentatively, D is TRBD1 (5 bases). Trimming stripped 0 bases from V and 7 bases from J, with 9 bases between. This CDR3 has 13 amino acids. Germline-derived CDR1 and CDR2 are MGHRA and YSYEKL. CDR3 coding DNA: TGCGCCAGCAGCCAAGATCGGGGACGTGGCTACACCTTC. This sequence encodes CASSQDRGRGYTF.

The chain recombines TRBV2 with TRBJ2-1; 8 bases agree with TRBD2. The V gene's germline CDR1 is SNHLY and CDR2 FYNNEI. V gave up 8 bases and J gave up 9 bases; unmatched junction bases: 18. The CDR3 extends over 16 amino acids. The CDR3 spells CASRTGLSGASGEQFF. The CDR3 DNA reads as TGTGCCAGCCGGACGGGCCTTAGCGGGGCCTCCGGTGAGCAGTTCTTC.

The rearrangement links TRBV19 to TRBJ1-5; 8 bases align to TRBD1. Germline loops: CDR1 LNHDA, CDR2 SQIVND (reference sequence). The CDR3 loop spans 17 amino acids. V lost 4 bases, J lost 1 base, and 9 bases stayed unmatched. CDR3 amino acids: CASSRSTGVESNQPQHF. The CDR3 region has the DNA TGTGCCAGTAGTAGATCGACAGGGGTCGAAAGCAATCAGCCCCAGCATTTT.

This chain joins TRBV10-3 and TRBJ2-3; 8 positions agree with TRBD1. The ends lost 3 bases at V and 6 bases at J; junction bases unmatched: 14. This CDR3 region has 17 residues. Per the germline V gene, CDR1 is ENHRY and CDR2 is SYGVKD. The CDR3 loop reads CAISDRGLGHTGDTQYF. The CDR3 DNA reads as TGTGCCATCAGTGACAGGGGGCTCGGTCACACAGGGGATACGCAGTATTTT.

V is TRBV6-1 and J is TRBJ2-7; no firm D call. Germline V lookup: CDR1 MNHNS, CDR2 SASEGT. The V gene lost 7 bases and the J gene lost 0 bases, with 7 bases spanning the gap. This CDR3 is 12 amino acids long. This CDR3 is CASTQFSYEQYF. The CDR3 DNA follows: TGTGCCAGCACACAGTTCTCCTACGAGCAGTACTTC.

Written as DNA, the CDR3 is TGTGCCAGCAGCTTTGCCGGGACAGAATATAGCAATCAGCCCCAGCATTTT. As protein: CASSFAGTEYSNQPQHF. The chain recombines TRBV7-9 with TRBJ1-5; 7 bases line up with TRBD1. J lost 0 bases, V lost 3 bases, and 8 bases had no gene match. The CDR3 sequence is 17 residues long. CDR1 SEHNR and CDR2 FQNEAQ come from the germline V gene (reference sequence). Full variable domain (remainder filled in from reference TRBV7-9 and TRBJ1-5): DTGVSQNPRHKITKRGQNVTFRCDPISEHNRLYWYRQTLGQGPEFLTYFQNEAQLEKSRLLSDRFSAERPKGSFSTLEIQRTEQGDSAMYLCASSFAGTEYSNQPQHFGDGTRLSIL.

The chain is built from TRBV4-1 and TRBJ1-1; D uncertain. The CDR3 spans 11 residues. Germline V gene data show CDR1 as MGHRA and CDR2 as YSYEKL. V was clipped by 7 bases and J by 3 bases, with 6 bases between them. This CDR3 reads CASTRDTEAFF. CDR3 DNA sequence: TGCGCCAGCACCCGGGACACTGAAGCTTTCTTT.

This clone was detected only a few times. The chain recombines TRBV11-3 with TRBJ2-3; D is possibly TRBD2 (5 bases). CDR1 SGHNT and CDR2 YENEEA come from the germline V gene. This CDR3 contains 15 residues. V was shortened by 5 bases and J by 1 base, with 13 bases between the two germline ends. CDR3 sequence: CASSLWGSGTDTQYF. DNA of the CDR3: TGTGCCAGCAGCCTGTGGGGTAGCGGCACAGATACGCAGTATTTT.